This section outlines one T cell receptor (beta chain) sequence together with its context. Its antigen remains unidentified. The junction departs from the called germline gene at one end, perhaps through a read error. The entry originates in a study of OX40 agonist ivuxolimab in advanced cancers. Study conclusions and caveats: Some patients without response likewise showed low normalized clonal expansion.

Only in-frame clones appear in the TCRdb table, and some are missing; sequencing was by immunoSEQ multiplex PCR. The data contain fewer than 65,000 clones, more than 75% of them singletons. The sample here was CD4+ or CD8+ T cells sorted from blood, taken in a trial of the OX40 agonist ivuxolimab. This clonotype was sampled from an adult with an advanced solid tumor such as melanoma, head and neck, liver or kidney cancer.

CDR3 loop: CASSERRAGLGF. DNA of the CDR3: TGTGCCAGCAGTGAAAGGCGGGCAGGGCTAGGCTTC. The V and J genes are TRBV6-1 and TRBJ2-7; D is possibly TRBD1 or TRBD2 (5 bases each). The CDR3 loop spans 12 amino acids. Germline values: CDR1 MNHNS, CDR2 SASEGT.